The rows below give T cell receptor beta chains drawn from one sample of a study of blood T cell repertoires in COVID-19. Sequencing used immunoSEQ multiplex PCR; TCRdb keeps in-frame clones, though not all of them. The sample yields around 72,000 clones, around 76% seen once. Sequenced input: peripheral blood. These receptors originate from a human donor in a cohort sampled during active COVID-19. Both conserved end residues are part of each CDR3. The D gene is left open where the match is weak. Clone size is shown for a subset of rows, as once, few, many or a class of expanded clone.

TRBV27	TRBJ2-1	-	-	19	CASSLVRLRDSKTVHEQFF	TGTGCCAGCAGTTTAGTCCGCCTCCGTGACAGCAAAACAGTTCATGAGCAGTTCTTC
TRBV19	TRBJ2-6	TRBD1	-	19	CASTVRPGQGAHGANVLTF	TGTGCCAGTACCGTACGACCGGGACAGGGGGCTCATGGGGCCAACGTCCTGACTTTC
TRBV2	TRBJ1-5	-	-	14	CASRPDSDNQPQHF	TGTGCCAGCAGGCCCGACAGTGACAATCAGCCCCAGCATTTT
TRBV19	TRBJ1-1	-	-	13	CASRWGPNTEAFF	TGTGCCAGTAGGTGGGGGCCGAACACTGAAGCTTTCTTT
TRBV12-5	TRBJ2-2	-	-	19	CASGPSIGGGREDTGELFF	TGTGCTAGTGGACCCTCCATAGGGGGGGGGCGCGAGGACACCGGGGAGCTGTTTTTT
TRBV6-6	TRBJ2-7	-	-	15	CASSYSISGLYEQYF	TGTGCCAGCAGTTACTCGATTTCAGGGTTGTACGAGCAGTACTTC
TRBV30	TRBJ1-4	-	once	14	CAWSLTVSGEKLFF	TGTGCCTGGAGTTTAACGGTTTCGGGAGAAAAACTGTTTTTT
TRBV5-5	TRBJ1-2	TRBD1	once	15	CASSFTGEEGYGYTF	TGTGCCAGCAGCTTTACAGGGGAAGAGGGATATGGCTACACCTTC
TRBV30	TRBJ1-4	TRBD1	-	13	CACKTGENEKLFF	TGTGCCTGTAAGACAGGGGAAAATGAAAAACTGTTTTTT
TRBV27	TRBJ1-5	TRBD1	-	17	CASSFRTGGRSNQPQHF	TGTGCCAGCAGTTTTCGGACAGGGGGGCGTAGCAATCAGCCCCAGCATTTT
TRBV19	TRBJ1-6	-	-	15	CASSRLLSYNSPLHF	TGTGCCAGTTCTAGACTTCTCTCCTATAATTCACCCCTCCACTTT
TRBV27	TRBJ1-2	TRBD1	-	14	CASSPDRDYYGYTF	TGTGCCAGCAGTCCCGACAGGGACTACTATGGCTACACCTTC
TRBV27	TRBJ1-2	-	few	18	CASCKGGEYGGGFYGYTF	TGTGCCAGCTGTAAGGGAGGGGAGTACGGAGGGGGTTTCTATGGCTACACCTTC
TRBV18	TRBJ2-7	-	-	14	CASSRGAGSGEQYF	TGTGCCAGCTCACGAGGAGCGGGTTCTGGGGAGCAGTACTTC
TRBV19	TRBJ1-1	-	-	13	CASGLLGHTEAFF	TGTGCCAGTGGGTTATTGGGGCACACTGAAGCTTTCTTT
TRBV5-1	TRBJ2-1	TRBD1	-	19	CASSGQGEAFLSSYNEQFF	TGCGCCAGCAGCGGACAGGGGGAAGCGTTCCTGAGCTCCTACAATGAGCAGTTCTTC
TRBV11-2	TRBJ2-7	-	-	13	CASSLRAAGEQYF	TGTGCCAGCAGCTTACGGGCAGCGGGTGAGCAGTACTTC
TRBV9	TRBJ2-1	-	-	12	CAGGPRGNEQFF	TGTGCCGGTGGGCCCCGGGGGAATGAGCAGTTCTTC
TRBV7-8	TRBJ2-1	TRBD1	once	15	CASRTWGQGNNEQFF	TGTGCCAGCAGGACATGGGGACAGGGGAACAATGAGCAGTTCTTC
TRBV7-9	TRBJ1-1	-	-	13	CASTSGRNTEAFF	TGTGCCAGCACCAGCGGTCGGAACACTGAAGCTTTCTTT
TRBV11-2	TRBJ2-7	-	-	13	CASSLAGFHEQYF	TGTGCCAGCAGCTTAGCGGGGTTCCACGAGCAGTACTTC
TRBV19	TRBJ2-3	TRBD2	-	17	CASSIGPGRGVTDTQYF	TGTGCCAGTAGTATAGGCCCTGGGCGGGGGGTCACAGATACGCAGTATTTT
TRBV7-9	TRBJ1-2	TRBD1	-	15	CASSLARTGDYGYTF	TGTGCCAGCAGCTTAGCTAGGACAGGGGACTATGGCTACACCTTC
TRBV28	TRBJ1-4	-	-	14	CASRMRSGRGKLFF	TGTGCCAGCAGGATGAGGTCTGGTCGAGGAAAACTGTTTTTT
TRBV9	TRBJ1-2	TRBD1	-	17	CASSVGTGGTAAYGYTF	TGTGCCAGCAGCGTGGGGACAGGGGGGACCGCCGCCTATGGCTACACCTTC
TRBV5-1	TRBJ1-4	-	once	16	CASSLIPGGADEKLFF	TGCGCCAGCAGCTTGATCCCGGGGGGCGCGGATGAAAAACTGTTTTTT
TRBV15	TRBJ1-4	-	few	15	CATSRGREGGEKLFF	TGTGCCACCAGCAGAGGAAGGGAGGGAGGGGAAAAACTGTTTTTT
TRBV6-1	TRBJ1-1	-	once	14	CASSKAGGNTEAFF	TGTGCCAGCAGTAAAGCGGGGGGGAACACTGAAGCTTTCTTT
TRBV7-8	TRBJ2-7	-	-	14	CASSSAQTGYEQYF	TGTGCCAGCAGCAGTGCTCAAACCGGCTACGAGCAGTACTTC
TRBV5-1	TRBJ2-3	TRBD2	-	16	CASSLPAGGGTDTQYF	TGCGCCAGCAGCTTGCCAGCGGGGGGGGGCACAGATACGCAGTATTTT
TRBV5-8	TRBJ1-6	TRBD1	-	15	CASSLTGQGNSPLHF	TGTGCCAGCAGCTTGACCGGACAGGGTAATTCACCCCTCCACTTT